Below, 26 T cell receptor beta chains from the same sample are listed, as sequenced in a study of shared clonotypes between healthy human individuals. Method: immunoSEQ multiplex PCR; TCRdb's copy keeps in-frame clones and lacks some. The sample holds approximately 640,000 clones; less than 80% are singletons and the top ten take about 2%. Material for sequencing was memory CD4+ T cells sorted from blood. Subset described: CD45RA-negative fraction. The receptors shown here come from a woman in her 30s in good health.

The chain employs TRBV13 and TRBJ2-3; 10 bases match TRBD2. The V gene's germline CDR1 is PRHDT and CDR2 FYEKMQ (reference sequence). With V trimmed by 6 bases and J by 7 bases, 7 bases remained unmatched. The CDR3 has 14 residues. CDR3 amino acids: CASRKAGGPYTQYF. CDR3 DNA: TGTGCCAGCAGGAAAGCGGGAGGGCCATATACGCAGTATTTT.

V and J are TRBV27 and TRBJ2-3, with D unresolved. The CDR3 is 14 amino acids. The V gene lost 2 bases and the J gene lost 0 bases, with 6 bases spanning the gap. From germline, CDR1 is MNHEY and CDR2 SMNVEV (reference sequence). CDR3 region: CASSLLQSTDTQYF. For the CDR3, the DNA is TGTGCCAGCAGTTTACTCCAGAGCACAGATACGCAGTATTTT.

The chain links TRBV25-1 to TRBJ2-7, with D hard to call. V was trimmed by 1 base and J by 0 bases, leaving 13 bases between them. The CDR3 runs to 16 residues. The germline CDR1 and CDR2 sequences are MGHDK and SYGVNS. The CDR3 DNA sequence: TGTGCCAGCAGTGAATCGAAAGGGATTAGCTCCTACGAGCAGTACTTC. It encodes CASSESKGISSYEQYF.

The rearrangement links TRBV7-9 to TRBJ2-5; 7 bases match TRBD1. The CDR3 sequence is 14 residues long. From germline, CDR1 is SEHNR and CDR2 FQNEAQ (reference sequence). J was trimmed by 3 bases and V by 5 bases; bases with no gene match: 6. The CDR3 protein is CASSGQDRKETQYF. Written as DNA, the CDR3 is TGTGCCAGCAGCGGACAGGATCGTAAAGAGACCCAGTACTTC.

The rearrangement joins TRBV19 to TRBJ1-5; TRBD1 matches at 9 bases. CDR1 LNHDA and CDR2 SQIVND come from the germline V gene (reference sequence). After removal of 3 bases from V and 2 bases from J, the junction contained 2 bases not matched to a gene. The length of the CDR3 is 15 residues. This CDR3 is CASSIRTGGNQPQHF. The CDR3 DNA reads TGTGCCAGTAGTATTCGGACAGGGGGCAATCAGCCCCAGCATTTT.

There are many counts of this clone. V gene TRBV11-2 combines with J gene TRBJ1-3; a weak D match, TRBD1 (6 bases). Germline loops: CDR1 SGHAT, CDR2 FQNNGV. CDR3 length: 16 residues. The germline V and J ends were trimmed by 4 bases and 0 bases, with 13 bases remaining between them. The CDR3 protein is CASSSRTVTSGNTIYF. The CDR3 DNA follows: TGTGCCAGCAGCTCGAGGACAGTCACCTCTGGAAACACCATATATTTT.

This clone appeared a single time. The chain combines TRBV6-5 with TRBJ2-6, with D uncertain. The CDR3 totals 15 residues. Trimming cost V 6 bases and J 2 bases, with 11 bases left between them. Germline V lookup: CDR1 MNHEY, CDR2 SVGAGI. For the CDR3, the DNA is TGTGCCAGCAGAGGAAGGGTGACTGGGGCCAACGTCCTGACTTTC. Protein sequence: CASRGRVTGANVLTF.

About this clone itself: Other DNA sequences in the same sample also yield this CDR3. V and J are TRBV19 and TRBJ1-1; TRBD1 is a possible D gene (5 bases). V lost 2 bases to trimming and J lost 1 base, with 8 bases between them. The CDR3 consists of 14 residues. CDR1 is LNHDA, CDR2 SQIVND, per germline (reference sequence). The CDR3 DNA follows: TGTGCCAGTAGTATACGCGACAGGAACACTGAAGCTTTCTTT. It is translated as CASSIRDRNTEAFF.

The chain carries TRBV7-2 and TRBJ1-1; D is undetermined. The V and J ends lost 3 bases and 1 base respectively, with 18 bases between them. Germline lookup yields CDR1 SGHTA and CDR2 FQGNSA. The CDR3 length is 17 residues. The CDR3 DNA sequence: TGTGCCAGCAGCTTTCTCCCTCGGAGTAGTTCGAACACTGAAGCTTTCTTT. This translates into CASSFLPRSSSNTEAFF.

The chain has TRBV5-1 and TRBJ2-3; tentative D call: TRBD1 (6 bases). Germline CDR1 is SGHRS and CDR2 is YFSETQ. Trimming took 1 base from V and 9 from J, leaving 15 bases between them. CDR3 size: 14 residues. CDR3 sequence reads: CASSLSQGQKTQYF. The CDR3 DNA reads TGCGCCAGCAGCTTGAGTCAGGGACAAAAGACGCAGTATTTT.

The chain couples TRBV28 to TRBJ2-5, with 12 positions matching TRBD2. Unmatched junction bases numbered 10, after V lost 5 bases and J lost 3 bases. In germline, CDR1 is MDHEN, CDR2 SYDVKM. This CDR3 spans 17 amino acids. CDR3 loop: CASSPGTSGLTKETQYF. CDR3 coding DNA: TGTGCCAGCAGTCCGGGGACTAGCGGGCTTACCAAAGAGACCCAGTACTTC.

This chain links TRBV28 with TRBJ2-3, with 8 bases that match TRBD2. V shed 6 bases and J 2 bases; nucleotides not matched to a gene: 13. This CDR3 contains 17 residues. CDR1 and CDR2 from the germline V gene are MDHEN and SYDVKM. The CDR3, as DNA: TGTGCCAGCAGGGTTCAGGCCTCTAGCGGGTTCACAGATACGCAGTATTTT. This sequence encodes CASRVQASSGFTDTQYF.

This clone was recorded a few times. The chain recombines TRBV19 with TRBJ1-1; D is uncertain. Germline values: CDR1 LNHDA, CDR2 SQIVND (reference sequence). Trimming removed 7 bases at V and 9 bases at J, with 12 bases between. The CDR3 extends over 11 amino acids. CDR3: CASTSRQKAFF. In DNA, the CDR3 is TGTGCCAGTACCTCCCGCCAAAAAGCTTTCTTT.

The rearrangement uses TRBV28 and TRBJ2-3, with unresolved D. The CDR3 is made up of 15 amino acids. The V end was cut by 4 bases, the J end by 6 bases, with 17 bases between. CDR1 MDHEN and CDR2 SYDVKM come from the germline V gene. CDR3 sequence: CASSSPAAARDTQYF. In DNA, the CDR3 is TGTGCCAGCAGTTCGCCCGCGGCGGCTCGGGATACGCAGTATTTT.

The gene calls are TRBV15 and TRBJ2-3; D possibly matches TRBD1 or TRBD2 (5 bases each). This CDR3 is 16 amino acids long. Trimming stripped 0 bases from V and 1 base from J, with 11 bases between. CDR1 is LNHNV, CDR2 YYDKDF, per germline (reference sequence). For the CDR3, the DNA is TGTGCCACCAGCAGAGATGAGGGGTGGGGCACAGATACGCAGTATTTT. Protein: CATSRDEGWGTDTQYF.

V gene TRBV28 combines with J gene TRBJ2-1, with 10 bases identical to TRBD2. The ends lost 1 base at V and 8 bases at J; junction bases unmatched: 5. Germline values: CDR1 MDHEN, CDR2 SYDVKM. This CDR3 comprises 15 residues. The CDR3 reads CASSLSSGSIDEQFF. CDR3 nucleotides: TGTGCCAGCAGTTTATCTAGCGGGAGCATCGATGAGCAGTTCTTC.

This chain connects TRBV7-2 to TRBJ2-7, with TRBD2 matching over 13 bases. Germline V gene lookup returns CDR1 SGHTA and CDR2 FQGNSA. This CDR3 has 15 amino acids. Trimming took 5 bases from V and 3 from J; bases not matched to a gene: 4. The CDR3 DNA follows: TGTGCCAGCAGCCTAGGACTAGCGGGAGACTACGAGCAGTACTTC. Translation: CASSLGLAGDYEQYF.

The V call is TRBV4-1, the J call TRBJ2-1; D gene ambiguous. The germline CDR1 and CDR2 sequences are MGHRA and YSYEKL. The CDR3 contains 14 residues. Between the trimmed V and J ends, which lost 1 base and 5 bases, there was a span of 9 bases. For the CDR3, the DNA is TGCGCCAGCAGCCAAGGCCTACTTAACAATGAGCAGTTCTTC. Residues: CASSQGLLNNEQFF.

CDR3 region: CASSPGPTNYNEQFF. CDR3 nucleotide sequence: TGTGCCAGCTCACCGGGACCTACGAACTACAATGAGCAGTTCTTC. The chain carries TRBV18 and TRBJ2-1, with D perhaps being TRBD1 or TRBD2 (5 bases each). The CDR3 totals 15 residues. V was pared by 3 bases and J by 3 bases, with 12 bases between. CDR1 KGHSH and CDR2 LQKENI come from the germline V gene.

This clone was picked up one time. The chain is built from TRBV28 and TRBJ2-7; unclear D gene. This CDR3 is 13 amino acids long. Germline V CDR1 and CDR2: MDHEN, SYDVKM. Trimming pared 5 bases from V and 3 bases from J, leaving 11 bases between. The CDR3 DNA sequence: TGTGCCAGCAGTGTAAGTAATCGCTACGAGCAGTACTTC. Translated: CASSVSNRYEQYF.

V usage is TRBV10-1 and J usage is TRBJ1-2; tentative D call: TRBD1 (5 bases). Germline CDR1 and CDR2: WNHNN and SYGVQD (reference sequence). Trimming cost V 6 bases and J 6 bases, with 14 bases left between them. This CDR3 is 13 amino acids long. The CDR3 DNA reads TGCGCCAGCAGAACCACCTGGGGGAATGGCTACACCTTC. Its translation: CASRTTWGNGYTF.

This chain joins TRBV5-1 and TRBJ2-7; D uncertain. V shed 0 bases and J shed 2 bases, with 12 bases lying between them. Germline assignment: CDR1 SGHRS and CDR2 YFSETQ. The CDR3 consists of 15 residues. The CDR3 is CASSLAGPPTYEQYF. The CDR3 nucleotides read TGCGCCAGCAGCTTGGCCGGACCGCCAACCTACGAGCAGTACTTC.

V is TRBV11-2 and J is TRBJ2-7, with D unresolved. V gave up 0 bases and J gave up 7 bases, with 19 bases separating them. Germline V gene lookup returns CDR1 SGHAT and CDR2 FQNNGV. The CDR3 sequence is 16 residues long. Here the CDR3 DNA reads TGTGCCAGCAGCTTAGATCTCAGCAAAGCCTCTAGGGAGCAGTACTTC. This gives the protein CASSLDLSKASREQYF.

In its sample, this clone was seen a few times. V is TRBV11-2 and J is TRBJ2-1; no clear D. The V gene lost 0 bases and the J gene lost 9 bases, with 6 bases spanning the gap. CDR1 and CDR2 (germline): SGHAT, FQNNGV. The CDR3 covers 12 residues. In nucleotides, the CDR3 is TGTGCCAGCAGCTTAGACAGGTTTGAGCAGTTCTTC. It yields the protein CASSLDRFEQFF.

The rearrangement links TRBV18 to TRBJ2-7, with a tentative D call TRBD1 (5 bases). This CDR3 has 13 amino acids. The V end lost 5 bases, the J end lost 3 bases, and 11 bases lay between the germline ends. Germline V gene sequence: CDR1 KGHSH, CDR2 LQKENI. This CDR3 reads CASSIRQNYEQYF. CDR3 sequence (DNA): TGTGCCAGCTCAATAAGACAGAACTACGAGCAGTACTTC.

V is TRBV5-1 and J is TRBJ2-3; either TRBD1 or TRBD2 may supply D (5 bases each). Looked up from germline, CDR1 is SGHRS and CDR2 is YFSETQ. The CDR3 spans 15 residues. The V gene lost 4 bases and the J gene lost 3 bases, with 15 bases spanning the gap. The CDR3 nucleotides read TGCGCCAGCAGCCGGGACCCCGGCGGGACAGATACGCAGTATTTT. Translation: CASSRDPGGTDTQYF.